A selection of T cell receptor beta chains follows, all from one sample in a study of shared clonotypes between healthy human individuals. Assay: immunoSEQ multiplex PCR; the TCRdb copy retains only in-frame clones and omits some. Of some 1 million clones in the sample, about 74% were seen once. Material: memory CD4+ T cells sorted from blood. The receptors originated from a man younger than 35 in good health. The CDR3 runs from the conserved cysteine through the conserved F or W. The order of the fields is D gene, clone size, V gene, CDR3 length, J gene, CDR3 protein, CDR3 DNA. D genes are given only for firm matches. Clone size is stated in some rows and not others, as once, few, many or a class when expanded.

d_gene: TRBD1
abundance: .
v_gene: TRBV9
len: 19
j_gene: TRBJ1-2
CDR3aa: CASSVARGTGGQKNYGYTF
CDR3nt: TGTGCCAGCAGCGTAGCTAGGGGGACAGGGGGCCAAAAGAACTATGGCTACACCTTC

d_gene: TRBD2
abundance: .
v_gene: TRBV2
len: 17
j_gene: TRBJ2-2
CDR3aa: CASTTAGGYANTGELFF
CDR3nt: TGTGCCAGCACGACAGCGGGGGGTTACGCGAACACCGGGGAGCTGTTTTTT

d_gene: .
abundance: once
v_gene: TRBV6-1
len: 19
j_gene: TRBJ2-2
CDR3aa: CASSDEGRRLIWDTGELFF
CDR3nt: TGTGCCAGCAGTGATGAAGGGAGAAGACTGATATGGGACACCGGGGAGCTGTTTTTT

d_gene: .
abundance: .
v_gene: TRBV9
len: 13
j_gene: TRBJ2-5
CDR3aa: CASSDPGKETQYF
CDR3nt: TGTGCCAGCAGCGACCCGGGAAAAGAGACCCAGTACTTC

d_gene: .
abundance: .
v_gene: TRBV11-2
len: 16
j_gene: TRBJ1-3
CDR3aa: CASSLVISALGNTIYF
CDR3nt: TGTGCCAGCAGCTTAGTGATATCGGCCCTCGGAAACACCATATATTTT

d_gene: TRBD2
abundance: .
v_gene: TRBV5-4
len: 16
j_gene: TRBJ2-2
CDR3aa: CASSSGLAGATGELFF
CDR3nt: TGTGCCAGCAGCTCTGGACTAGCGGGAGCTACCGGGGAGCTGTTTTTT

d_gene: TRBD2
abundance: .
v_gene: TRBV28
len: 13
j_gene: TRBJ2-7
CDR3aa: CASSRTSGVVQYF
CDR3nt: TGTGCCAGCAGTCGGACTAGCGGGGTTGTGCAGTACTTC

d_gene: .
abundance: few
v_gene: TRBV7-2
len: 12
j_gene: TRBJ2-3
CDR3aa: CASSPPQGTQYF
CDR3nt: TGTGCCAGCAGTCCTCCTCAGGGTACGCAGTATTTT

d_gene: TRBD1
abundance: once
v_gene: TRBV5-1
len: 16
j_gene: TRBJ2-3
CDR3aa: CASSPQTGSSTDTQYF
CDR3nt: TGCGCCAGCAGCCCTCAGACAGGGAGTAGCACAGATACGCAGTATTTT

d_gene: TRBD1
abundance: .
v_gene: TRBV14
len: 15
j_gene: TRBJ2-1
CDR3aa: CASSLHRTGGNEQFF
CDR3nt: TGTGCCAGCAGCCTACATAGGACAGGGGGCAATGAGCAGTTCTTC

d_gene: .
abundance: .
v_gene: TRBV6-4
len: 13
j_gene: TRBJ1-1
CDR3aa: CASSVRSDTEAFF
CDR3nt: TGTGCCAGCAGTGTGAGGTCCGACACTGAAGCTTTCTTT

d_gene: .
abundance: .
v_gene: TRBV6-4
len: 16
j_gene: TRBJ2-1
CDR3aa: CASSDQPGNSYNEQFF
CDR3nt: TGTGCCAGCAGTGACCAACCGGGGAACTCCTACAATGAGCAGTTCTTC

d_gene: TRBD1
abundance: .
v_gene: TRBV19
len: 15
j_gene: TRBJ1-4
CDR3aa: CASRDRTGPNEKLFF
CDR3nt: TGTGCCAGTAGAGATAGGACAGGCCCGAATGAAAAACTGTTTTTT

d_gene: TRBD1
abundance: .
v_gene: TRBV6-1
len: 15
j_gene: TRBJ1-2
CDR3aa: CASRRFTGGEYGYTF
CDR3nt: TGTGCCAGCAGAAGATTCACAGGGGGCGAATATGGCTACACCTTC

d_gene: .
abundance: .
v_gene: TRBV5-5
len: 12
j_gene: TRBJ2-7
CDR3aa: CASSATGREQYF
CDR3nt: TGTGCCAGCAGCGCTACAGGGCGCGAGCAGTACTTC

d_gene: TRBD2
abundance: .
v_gene: TRBV29-1
len: 14
j_gene: TRBJ2-3
CDR3aa: CSVASGRSGDTQYF
CDR3nt: TGCAGCGTTGCTAGCGGGAGGTCGGGAGATACGCAGTATTTT

d_gene: .
abundance: .
v_gene: TRBV10-2
len: 12
j_gene: TRBJ1-5
CDR3aa: CASSVTGQPQHF
CDR3nt: TGCGCCAGCAGTGTAACGGGGCAGCCCCAGCATTTT

d_gene: TRBD2
abundance: .
v_gene: TRBV4-3
len: 16
j_gene: TRBJ2-1
CDR3aa: CASSQGLAGPYNEQFF
CDR3nt: TGCGCCAGCAGCCAAGGTCTAGCGGGACCTTACAATGAGCAGTTCTTC

d_gene: .
abundance: .
v_gene: TRBV7-3
len: 13
j_gene: TRBJ2-5
CDR3aa: CASGTGYQETQYF
CDR3nt: TGTGCCAGCGGAACAGGGTACCAAGAGACCCAGTACTTC

d_gene: TRBD1
abundance: .
v_gene: TRBV5-1
len: 16
j_gene: TRBJ2-3
CDR3aa: CASSRRDRGATDTQYF
CDR3nt: TGCGCCAGCAGCCGACGGGACAGGGGAGCCACAGATACGCAGTATTTT

d_gene: .
abundance: few
v_gene: TRBV7-9
len: 17
j_gene: TRBJ2-2
CDR3aa: CASSLATGLNPTGELFF
CDR3nt: TGTGCCAGCAGCTTAGCGACGGGACTGAACCCCACCGGGGAGCTGTTTTTT

d_gene: TRBD1
abundance: .
v_gene: TRBV5-4
len: 15
j_gene: TRBJ1-4
CDR3aa: CASSPGTARNEKLFF
CDR3nt: TGTGCCAGCAGCCCAGGGACAGCGAGGAATGAAAAACTGTTTTTT

d_gene: TRBD1
abundance: .
v_gene: TRBV7-9
len: 13
j_gene: TRBJ2-2
CDR3aa: CASTPQGTGELFF
CDR3nt: TGTGCCAGCACCCCACAGGGGACCGGGGAGCTGTTTTTT

d_gene: .
abundance: .
v_gene: TRBV2
len: 13
j_gene: TRBJ1-1
CDR3aa: CASSERANTEAFF
CDR3nt: TGTGCCAGCAGTGAAAGGGCGAACACTGAAGCTTTCTTT

d_gene: TRBD1
abundance: .
v_gene: TRBV5-1
len: 16
j_gene: TRBJ2-7
CDR3aa: CASSRNRQGALSEQYF
CDR3nt: TGCGCCAGCAGCCGCAACCGACAGGGGGCGCTTAGCGAGCAGTACTTC

d_gene: TRBD1
abundance: .
v_gene: TRBV7-8
len: 17
j_gene: TRBJ1-5
CDR3aa: CASSTRRVGQGNQPQHF
CDR3nt: TGTGCCAGCTCTACTAGGAGAGTGGGACAGGGCAATCAGCCCCAGCATTTT

d_gene: .
abundance: .
v_gene: TRBV6-5
len: 14
j_gene: TRBJ2-3
CDR3aa: CASRTHRTADTQYF
CDR3nt: TGTGCCAGCAGAACCCACCGGACAGCAGATACGCAGTATTTT

d_gene: .
abundance: .
v_gene: TRBV5-6
len: 12
j_gene: TRBJ2-3
CDR3aa: CASSLATGTQYF
CDR3nt: TGTGCCAGCAGCTTAGCGACGGGTACGCAGTATTTT

d_gene: TRBD1
abundance: .
v_gene: TRBV9
len: 17
j_gene: TRBJ1-4
CDR3aa: CASSVGQGAAVGEKLFF
CDR3nt: TGTGCCAGCAGCGTAGGACAGGGGGCGGCGGTAGGTGAAAAACTGTTTTTT

d_gene: TRBD2
abundance: .
v_gene: TRBV7-2
len: 16
j_gene: TRBJ2-5
CDR3aa: CASSSRLAGGRGAQYF
CDR3nt: TGTGCCAGCAGCTCTAGACTAGCGGGGGGCCGGGGGGCCCAGTACTTC

d_gene: .
abundance: .
v_gene: TRBV11-2
len: 15
j_gene: TRBJ1-4
CDR3aa: CASSRTGSRNEKLFF
CDR3nt: TGTGCCAGCAGCCGCACAGGGTCGAGGAATGAAAAACTGTTTTTT

d_gene: .
abundance: many
v_gene: TRBV4-1
len: 14
j_gene: TRBJ1-2
CDR3aa: CASSPLAGNYGYTF
CDR3nt: TGCGCCAGCAGCCCCTTGGCGGGGAACTATGGCTACACCTTC

d_gene: .
abundance: .
v_gene: TRBV5-4
len: 15
j_gene: TRBJ1-1
CDR3aa: CASSLAAVMNTEAFF
CDR3nt: TGTGCCAGCAGCTTGGCCGCGGTCATGAACACTGAAGCTTTCTTT

d_gene: .
abundance: .
v_gene: TRBV30
len: 15
j_gene: TRBJ2-7
CDR3aa: CAWRYRTSGAVEQYF
CDR3nt: TGTGCCTGGAGATACCGGACATCGGGTGCTGTCGAGCAGTACTTC

d_gene: .
abundance: few
v_gene: TRBV2
len: 14
j_gene: TRBJ1-2
CDR3aa: CASSVKGDNYGYTF
CDR3nt: TGTGCCAGCAGTGTTAAGGGGGACAACTATGGCTACACCTTC

d_gene: .
abundance: .
v_gene: TRBV11-3
len: 14
j_gene: TRBJ1-1
CDR3aa: CASSPGRSNTEAFF
CDR3nt: TGTGCCAGCAGCCCCGGGAGGTCGAACACTGAAGCTTTCTTT

d_gene: .
abundance: .
v_gene: TRBV2
len: 13
j_gene: TRBJ2-5
CDR3aa: CASTLFGQETQYF
CDR3nt: TGTGCCAGCACCCTCTTCGGCCAAGAGACCCAGTACTTC

d_gene: .
abundance: .
v_gene: TRBV11-3
len: 16
j_gene: TRBJ1-4
CDR3aa: CASSPPPGEGNEKLFF
CDR3nt: TGTGCCAGCAGCCCCCCCCCGGGGGAGGGGAATGAAAAACTGTTTTTT

d_gene: .
abundance: once
v_gene: TRBV11-2
len: 13
j_gene: TRBJ2-7
CDR3aa: CASSSSGLYEQYF
CDR3nt: TGTGCCAGCAGCTCGTCGGGCTTATACGAGCAGTACTTC

d_gene: TRBD1
abundance: .
v_gene: TRBV5-1
len: 14
j_gene: TRBJ1-1
CDR3aa: CASSSPGQGYEAFF
CDR3nt: TGCGCCAGCAGCTCCCCGGGACAGGGATATGAAGCTTTCTTT

d_gene: TRBD1
abundance: .
v_gene: TRBV5-1
len: 15
j_gene: TRBJ2-3
CDR3aa: CASSWTGGEGDTQYF
CDR3nt: TGCGCCAGCAGCTGGACAGGGGGCGAGGGAGATACGCAGTATTTT

d_gene: .
abundance: .
v_gene: TRBV2
len: 14
j_gene: TRBJ1-2
CDR3aa: CASSDGGTRPGYTF
CDR3nt: TGTGCCAGCAGTGATGGGGGGACCCGGCCAGGCTACACCTTC